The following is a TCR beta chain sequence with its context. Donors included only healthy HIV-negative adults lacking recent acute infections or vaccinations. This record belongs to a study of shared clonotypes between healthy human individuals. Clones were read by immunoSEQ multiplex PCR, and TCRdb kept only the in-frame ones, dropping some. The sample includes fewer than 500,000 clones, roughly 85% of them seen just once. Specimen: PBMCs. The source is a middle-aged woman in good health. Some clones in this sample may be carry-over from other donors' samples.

CDR3 protein: CAISEGRGKGEKLFF. The CDR3 nucleotides read TGTGCCATCAGTGAGGGGAGAGGAAAGGGTGAAAAACTGTTTTTT. The V and J genes are TRBV10-3 and TRBJ1-4, with unresolved D. Trimming cost V 2 bases and J 7 bases, with 14 bases left between them. The germline V gene encodes CDR1 ENHRY and CDR2 SYGVKD. The CDR3 contains 15 residues.